This T cell receptor (beta chain) was obtained from a study of blood T cell repertoires in COVID-19. Background on the study: Samples representing acute and convalescent COVID-19 were sourced from the United States, Italy and Spain. Sample material is recorded as cDNA or gDNA derived from T cells, B-cell-depleted T cells, or PBMCs.

In germline, CDR1 is ENHRY, CDR2 SYGVKD. V shed 5 bases and J 3 bases; nucleotides not matched to a gene: 10. The CDR3 is made up of 18 amino acids. Methods used by the authors: Scientists estimated how many nucleated cells there were by amplifying reference gene primers. Only in-frame clones appear in the TCRdb table, and some are missing; sequencing was by immunoSEQ multiplex PCR. V and J calls and clone size are given by that table; D and trimming were obtained from the DNA. The table lists thousands of clones, roughly four fifths of them singletons, with about 14% in the top ten. This sequence originates from a man between 60 and 70 years old with acute or convalescent COVID-19. What was sequenced was peripheral blood. This rearrangement joins TRBV10-3 to TRBJ2-5; 15 bases are shared with TRBD2. The CDR3 DNA sequence: TGTGCCATCAGTCGGTCCGGGACTAGCGGGAGGTTTGAAGAGACCCAGTACTTC. This sequence encodes CAISRSGTSGRFEETQYF.